The rows below give T cell receptor beta chains drawn from one sample of a study of cytomegalovirus exposure and HLA in healthy donors. TCRdb's table, derived via immunoSEQ multiplex PCR, lists solely in-frame clones and lacks some. The sample consists of about 93,000 clones, roughly 72% of them appearing once. The sequenced sample was PBMCs. All receptors come from a man aged 25 to 40 in good health and CMV-seronegative. Both conserved end residues are part of each CDR3. The D gene is left open where the match is weak. Clone size appears in some rows only: once, few, many, or a class for an expanded clone.

d_gene: .
j_gene: TRBJ1-1
abundance: .
v_gene: TRBV6-5
CDR3aa: CASIPDRGRGGAFF
CDR3nt: TGTGCCAGCATACCGGACAGAGGGAGGGGGGGAGCTTTCTTT

d_gene: .
j_gene: TRBJ1-2
abundance: .
v_gene: TRBV5-1
CDR3aa: CASSFNPASSGYGYTF
CDR3nt: TGCGCCAGCAGCTTTAATCCGGCTTCGTCGGGCTATGGCTACACCTTC

d_gene: TRBD1
j_gene: TRBJ1-5
abundance: .
v_gene: TRBV4-1
CDR3aa: CASSQQDRANQPQHF
CDR3nt: TGCGCCAGCAGCCAGCAGGACAGGGCGAATCAGCCCCAGCATTTT

d_gene: .
j_gene: TRBJ2-1
abundance: .
v_gene: TRBV29-1
CDR3aa: CSATLYGDEQFF
CDR3nt: TGCAGCGCTACACTCTACGGGGATGAGCAGTTCTTC

d_gene: .
j_gene: TRBJ2-3
abundance: .
v_gene: TRBV14
CDR3aa: CASSQLGPDTQYF
CDR3nt: TGTGCCAGCAGCCAACTGGGCCCAGATACGCAGTATTTT

d_gene: TRBD2
j_gene: TRBJ2-7
abundance: .
v_gene: TRBV19
CDR3aa: CASSLYSGGTYEQYF
CDR3nt: TGTGCCAGTAGTTTATATAGCGGGGGAACGTACGAGCAGTACTTC

d_gene: TRBD1
j_gene: TRBJ1-2
abundance: .
v_gene: TRBV7-9
CDR3aa: CSSSQPGTGHQGYTF
CDR3nt: TGTTCCAGCAGCCAACCCGGGACAGGGCATCAGGGCTACACCTTC

d_gene: TRBD1
j_gene: TRBJ1-2
abundance: .
v_gene: TRBV7-3
CDR3aa: CASSLTSPGQGAGYTF
CDR3nt: TGTGCCAGCAGCCTAACCTCTCCCGGACAGGGGGCTGGCTACACCTTC

d_gene: .
j_gene: TRBJ1-5
abundance: .
v_gene: TRBV27
CDR3aa: CASSPTVGQPQHF
CDR3nt: TGTGCCAGCAGCCCCACAGTTGGTCAGCCCCAGCATTTT

d_gene: .
j_gene: TRBJ2-5
abundance: .
v_gene: TRBV28
CDR3aa: CASSLGRDRSGETQYF
CDR3nt: TGTGCCAGCAGTTTAGGGCGGGACCGATCCGGAGAGACCCAGTACTTC

d_gene: TRBD2
j_gene: TRBJ2-1
abundance: .
v_gene: TRBV27
CDR3aa: CASSRLAGGDEQFF
CDR3nt: TGTGCCAGCAGCCGACTAGCGGGAGGGGATGAGCAGTTCTTC

d_gene: TRBD2
j_gene: TRBJ2-5
abundance: once
v_gene: TRBV7-7
CDR3aa: CASSLGSGGAETQYF
CDR3nt: TGTGCCAGCAGCTTAGGTAGCGGGGGGGCGGAGACCCAGTACTTC

d_gene: TRBD2
j_gene: TRBJ2-5
abundance: .
v_gene: TRBV7-9
CDR3aa: CSSSFFRRWSGGEETQYF
CDR3nt: TGTTCCAGCAGCTTCTTTCGTAGGTGGAGCGGGGGGGAAGAGACCCAGTACTTC

d_gene: TRBD1
j_gene: TRBJ2-7
abundance: .
v_gene: TRBV27
CDR3aa: CASGPGQGDEQYF
CDR3nt: TGTGCCAGCGGGCCGGGACAGGGTGACGAGCAGTACTTC

d_gene: TRBD1
j_gene: TRBJ1-2
abundance: .
v_gene: TRBV11-2
CDR3aa: CASSYLTGDNYGYTF
CDR3nt: TGTGCCAGCAGCTACCTAACAGGGGACAACTATGGCTACACCTTC

d_gene: TRBD2
j_gene: TRBJ2-3
abundance: .
v_gene: TRBV27
CDR3aa: CASSSGTSGLLADTQYF
CDR3nt: TGTGCCAGCAGTTCGGGGACTAGCGGATTACTAGCAGATACGCAGTATTTT

d_gene: TRBD2
j_gene: TRBJ2-5
abundance: .
v_gene: TRBV6-1
CDR3aa: CASNVAGGPGETQYF
CDR3nt: TGTGCCAGCAACGTAGCGGGGGGGCCTGGAGAGACCCAGTACTTC

d_gene: .
j_gene: TRBJ1-1
abundance: .
v_gene: TRBV5-1
CDR3aa: CASSWRGKDTEAFF
CDR3nt: TGCGCCAGCAGCTGGAGGGGTAAGGACACTGAAGCTTTCTTT

d_gene: TRBD1
j_gene: TRBJ1-4
abundance: .
v_gene: TRBV5-6
CDR3aa: CASSAGTGHEKLFF
CDR3nt: TGTGCCAGCAGCGCCGGGACAGGGCATGAAAAACTGTTTTTT

d_gene: .
j_gene: TRBJ2-7
abundance: .
v_gene: TRBV4-3
CDR3aa: CASSQDRAYEQYF
CDR3nt: TGCGCCAGCAGCCAAGATCGAGCTTACGAGCAGTACTTC

d_gene: .
j_gene: TRBJ2-5
abundance: .
v_gene: TRBV7-7
CDR3aa: CASSSDSRETQYF
CDR3nt: TGTGCCAGCAGCTCGGACAGTAGGGAGACCCAGTACTTC

d_gene: TRBD1
j_gene: TRBJ2-6
abundance: few
v_gene: TRBV7-8
CDR3aa: CASSFSTGGSGANVLTF
CDR3nt: TGTGCCAGCAGCTTCTCGACAGGGGGCTCTGGGGCCAACGTCCTGACTTTC

d_gene: TRBD2
j_gene: TRBJ2-1
abundance: once
v_gene: TRBV5-8
CDR3aa: CASSKAGVSYNEQFF
CDR3nt: TGTGCCAGCAGTAAAGCGGGAGTTTCCTACAATGAGCAGTTCTTC

d_gene: .
j_gene: TRBJ2-5
abundance: .
v_gene: TRBV15
CDR3aa: CATSRHTRFSETQYF
CDR3nt: TGTGCCACCAGCAGACACACCAGGTTTTCGGAGACCCAGTACTTC

d_gene: .
j_gene: TRBJ1-2
abundance: few
v_gene: TRBV19
CDR3aa: CATSGGGNYGYTF
CDR3nt: TGTGCCACCTCCGGCGGGGGAAACTATGGCTACACCTTC

d_gene: .
j_gene: TRBJ1-1
abundance: few
v_gene: TRBV11-3
CDR3aa: CASSINRNTEAFF
CDR3nt: TGTGCCAGCAGCATTAACAGGAACACTGAAGCTTTCTTT

d_gene: TRBD1
j_gene: TRBJ1-2
abundance: .
v_gene: TRBV7-8
CDR3aa: CASSLAPGQGIVYGYTF
CDR3nt: TGTGCCAGCAGCTTAGCTCCTGGACAGGGGATAGTCTATGGCTACACCTTC